This T cell receptor (beta chain) was observed in a study of T cell clones after liver transplantation. The data were produced by immunoSEQ multiplex PCR, yet TCRdb's version contains in-frame clones alone and is incomplete. The profile shows tens of thousands of clones, 80% to 95% of them singletons. V lost 3 bases and J 2 bases, leaving 14 bases between the germline ends. Germline CDR1 reads SGHDN; CDR2 reads FVKESK. The CDR3 has 15 residues. Sorting of unstimulated PBMCs yielded separate CD3+CD4+ and CD3+CD8+ fractions. Study-wide results and caveats: Migration into the graft, not deletion, may explain lost graft donor-reactive T cells.

Remarks on this clone: Its antigen is undetermined.

The J gene is TRBJ2-7, the V gene TRBV14; D may be TRBD2 (7 bases). Sequences were derived from CD4+ T cells from blood, sampled around 27 months after liver transplant. The source is a human patient who received a liver transplant. Some T cells may have come from the graft donor. CDR3 loop: CASSHFRGATYEQYF. The CDR3 bases are TGTGCCAGCAGCCATTTCCGGGGGGCCACCTACGAGCAGTACTTC. The full variable domain, completed using reference TRBV14 and TRBJ2-7, is EAGVTQFPSHSVIEKGQTVTLRCDPISGHDNLYWYRRVMGKEIKFLLHFVKESKQDESGMPNNRFLAERTGGTYSTLKVQPAELEDSGVYFCASSHFRGATYEQYFGPGTRLTVT.